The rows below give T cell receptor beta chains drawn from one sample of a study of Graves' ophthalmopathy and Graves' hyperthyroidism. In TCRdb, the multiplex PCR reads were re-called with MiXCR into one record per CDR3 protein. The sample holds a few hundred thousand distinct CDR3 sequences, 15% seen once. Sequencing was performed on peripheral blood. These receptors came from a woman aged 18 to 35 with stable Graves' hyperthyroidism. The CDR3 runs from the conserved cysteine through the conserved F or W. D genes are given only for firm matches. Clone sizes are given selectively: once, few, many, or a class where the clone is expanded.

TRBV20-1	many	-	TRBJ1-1	TGCAGTGCTAGGACAACTACCAACACTGAAGCTTTCTTT	CSARTTTNTEAFF
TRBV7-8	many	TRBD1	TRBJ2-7	TGTGCCAGCAGCGCGAAAAGGGACAGGAGAATCTACGAGCAGTACTTC	CASSAKRDRRIYEQYF
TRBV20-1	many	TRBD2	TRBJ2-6	TGCAGTGCTAGGGCGGGGGGCGTCTCTGGGGCCAACGTCCTGACTTTC	CSARAGGVSGANVLTF
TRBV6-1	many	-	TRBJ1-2	TGTGCCAGCAGCCCCGGGGGACTCGGGGACTATGGCTACACCTTC	CASSPGGLGDYGYTF
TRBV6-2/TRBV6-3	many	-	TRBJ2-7	TGTGCCAGCAGTTTAGGCAGAAACTACTACGAGCAGTACTTC	CASSLGRNYYEQYF
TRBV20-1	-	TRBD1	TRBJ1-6	TGCAGTGCTAGAGTCGGGACAGGGATTTCACCCCTCCACTTT	CSARVGTGISPLHF
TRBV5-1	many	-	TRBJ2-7	TGCGCCAGCAGCGAGGGACTTCCCCGGACCTACGAGCAGTACTTC	CASSEGLPRTYEQYF
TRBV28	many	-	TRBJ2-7	TGTGAGAGCAGGGGCACTGCGGACGAGCAGTACTTC	CESRGTADEQYF
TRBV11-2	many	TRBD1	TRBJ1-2	TGTGCCAGCAGCGCGGGACAGAAGGGCGGGGGATACTATGGCTACACCTTC	CASSAGQKGGGYYGYTF
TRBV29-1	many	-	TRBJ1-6	TGCAGCGTTGGTGTGGGTAATTCACCCCTCCACTTT	CSVGVGNSPLHF
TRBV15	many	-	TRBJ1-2	TGTGCCACCAACAGAGATTTAGTCTATGGCTACACCTTC	CATNRDLVYGYTF
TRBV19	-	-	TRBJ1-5	TGTGCCAGTAGTCCTAGGACGAAAGGACAGCCCCAGCATTTT	CASSPRTKGQPQHF
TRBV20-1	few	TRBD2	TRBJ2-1	TGCAGTGCTTGGGGACTAGCGGTTAATGAGCAGTTCTTC	CSAWGLAVNEQFF
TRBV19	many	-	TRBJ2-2	TGTGCCAGTACCCCCTATTCGGGGCAGAACACCGGGGAGCTGTTTTTT	CASTPYSGQNTGELFF
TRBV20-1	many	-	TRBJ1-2	TGCAGTGCTAGAGATGGCCAGGGCCTATATGGCTACACCTTC	CSARDGQGLYGYTF
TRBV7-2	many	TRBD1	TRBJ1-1	TGTGCCAGCAGCTCCCGAGGACAGGGGAACACTGAAGCTTTCTTT	CASSSRGQGNTEAFF
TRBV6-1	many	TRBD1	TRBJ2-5	TGTGCCAGCAGTACCTACACGGACAGGGGAGAGACCCAGTACTTC	CASSTYTDRGETQYF
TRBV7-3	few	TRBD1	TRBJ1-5	TGTGCCAGCAGCCGAGGGGACAGGGGCCTTCCCTGGCCCCAGCATTTT	CASSRGDRGLPWPQHF
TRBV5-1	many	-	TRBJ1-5	TGCGCCAGCAGCTTGAGGCCTAATAGCAATCAGCCCCAGCATTTT	CASSLRPNSNQPQHF
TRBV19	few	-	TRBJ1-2	TGTGCCAGTAACCCCCCCGGGGGGACTGGTCGCTACACCTTC	CASNPPGGTGRYTF
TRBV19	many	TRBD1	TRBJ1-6	TGTGCCAGTAGTCCCTCGGGGACAGGGGAATATAATTCACCCCTCCACTTT	CASSPSGTGEYNSPLHF
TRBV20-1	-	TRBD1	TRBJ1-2	TGCAGTGCTAGAGAGACAGGGGGCTTGGCTGGCTTCACCTTC	CSARETGGLAGFTF
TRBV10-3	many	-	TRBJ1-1	TGTGCCATCAGTGAAGGGGGAGACACTGAAGCTTTCTTT	CAISEGGDTEAFF
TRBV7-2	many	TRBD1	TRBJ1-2	TGTGCCAGCAGCTACACAGGGGGGCCTTATGGCTACACCTTC	CASSYTGGPYGYTF
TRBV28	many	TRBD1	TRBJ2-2	TGTGCCAGCAGTTTAAAAAGGGTCTATGCGACAGGGCGAAGGACCGGGGAGCTGTTTTTT	CASSLKRVYATGRRTGELFF